These 9 T cell receptor beta chains were sequenced from one sample in a study of post-analysis software for immune sequencing data. Study-wide results and caveats: Patients had higher frequencies than controls of roughly 5 TRBV segments, including TRBV5-6, TRBV5-1 and TRBV20-1.

The antigens these receptors bind are not known. cDNA libraries for TCR beta contained unique molecular identifiers. TCRdb fed the PCR reads into MiXCR, producing one record per CDR3 protein. This sample has 400,000 to 500,000 distinct CDR3 sequences; 39% occur once, and the top ten carry 7.6%. The sample was blood. These receptors all stem from a girl aged 2 to 9 with multiple sclerosis.

The chain links TRBV5-1 to TRBJ2-5; 7 bases match TRBD2. The J call may be mistaken, given a closer DNA end match to TRBJ2-7. The CDR3 spans 17 residues. From germline, CDR1 is SGHRS and CDR2 YFSETQ. CDR3 nucleotide sequence: TGCGCCAGCAGCCCGGGTGCTAGCGGTCCCAACCTGGGCGAGCAGTACTTC. This gives the protein CASSPGASGPNLGEQYF.

The V gene is TRBV24-1, the J gene TRBJ2-2; D possibly corresponds to TRBD1 (6 bases). Germline values: CDR1 KGHDR, CDR2 SFDVKD. CDR3 length: 17 amino acids. The ends were cut back, 4 bases at V and 7 bases at J, with 21 bases in the middle. The chain's CDR3 is CATSDLAWQGQSGELFF. CDR3 nucleotides: TGTGCCACCAGTGACCTTGCGTGGCAGGGACAAAGCGGGGAGCTGTTTTTT.

The rearrangement joins TRBV7-9 to TRBJ2-5, with no clear D. CDR1 is SEHNR and CDR2 is FQNEAQ in the germline V gene (reference sequence). This CDR3 region has 15 residues. The V and J ends lost 1 base and 1 base respectively, with 10 bases between them. The CDR3: CASSLVGQTQETQYF. In DNA form, the CDR3 reads TGTGCCAGCAGCTTAGTCGGCCAGACCCAAGAGACCCAGTACTTC.

This clonotype has more than one count but fewer than ten. The rearrangement links TRBV6-6 to TRBJ2-4, with TRBD1 matching 8 bases. Per germline, CDR1 MNHNY and CDR2 SVGAGI (reference sequence). V lost 5 bases, J lost 6 bases, and 9 bases stayed unmatched. The CDR3 runs to 15 residues. CDR3 protein: CASSKRTGSLNIQYF. CDR3 nucleotides: TGTGCCAGCAGTAAACGGACAGGGTCCCTAAACATTCAGTACTTC.

The V and J genes are TRBV27 and TRBJ2-7, with TRBD1 matching over 9 bases. The junction had 8 bases not matched to a gene; V was cut back by 6 bases and J by 2 bases. Germline assignment: CDR1 MNHEY and CDR2 SMNVEV (reference sequence). The length of the CDR3 is 15 residues. The CDR3 reads CASSWGQGVPYEQYF. The CDR3 bases are TGTGCCAGCAGCTGGGGACAGGGAGTCCCCTACGAGCAGTACTTC.

Note on this clonotype: At one boundary the junction diverges from the germline segment, which might be a read error. This sequence joins TRBV10-3 and TRBJ2-3; D may be TRBD2 (6 bases). Germline CDR1 reads ENHRY; CDR2 reads SYGVKD. This CDR3 spans 16 amino acids. The CDR3 sequence: CAISESIAEGKDAQYF. CDR3 DNA sequence: TGTGCCATCAGTGAGTCTATAGCGGAAGGGAAAGATGCGCAGTATTTT.

This clonotype was seen more than once but under ten times. This sequence joins TRBV15 and TRBJ2-5, with D unresolved. The germline V gene encodes CDR1 LNHNV and CDR2 YYDKDF (reference sequence). The CDR3 spans 14 residues. Trimming cost V 6 bases and J 4 bases, with 15 bases left between them. The DNA of the CDR3 is TGTGCCACCAGGGGGTTTGCCTCTATAGAGACCCAGTACTTC. This codes for CATRGFASIETQYF.

This clonotype has a handful of counts. This chain joins TRBV20-1 and TRBJ1-6; D uncertain. The CDR3 extends over 15 amino acids. CDR1 and CDR2 from the germline V gene are DFQATT and SNEGSKA (reference sequence). Trimming took off 6 bases at V and 7 bases at J, with 19 bases between the two ends. CDR3 sequence (DNA): TGCAGTGCAAGGTCGGGGTCGGTGGAAAATTCACCCCTCCACTTT. Its translation is CSARSGSVENSPLHF.

This sequence joins TRBV7-3 and TRBJ2-1; TRBD1 matches at 12 bases. V gave up 2 bases and J gave up 3 bases; unmatched junction bases: 8. Germline-derived CDR1 and CDR2 are SGHTA and FQGTGA. This CDR3 contains 18 residues. In DNA, the CDR3 is TGTGCCAGCAGCTTAGGGACAGGGGGCGGTTCATTCTACAATGAGCAGTTCTTC. Translation: CASSLGTGGGSFYNEQFF.